This T cell receptor (beta chain) emerged from a study of cytomegalovirus exposure and HLA in healthy donors. Study-wide results and caveats: TCR beta chain V- and J-gene trimming was linked, in a later analysis, to a missense variant in DCLRE1C. Researchers catalogued about 160 TCR beta chains as cytomegalovirus-associated.

A multiplex PCR was run with 60 Vbeta primers and 13 Jbeta primers. Method: immunoSEQ multiplex PCR; TCRdb's copy keeps in-frame clones and lacks some. The data show 100,000 to 150,000 clones, with around 75% seen just once and 2.9% held by the top ten. Deletions cut 1 base from V and 0 bases from J, with 6 bases between. Germline CDR1 GTSNPN, CDR2 SVGIG (reference sequence). The CDR3 totals 14 residues. This clone was observed a few times. Its specificity is unknown. The sequenced sample consisted of PBMCs. The clonotype comes from a woman aged 40 to 49 in good health and CMV-seropositive. The chain employs TRBV30 and TRBJ1-4; no reliable D call. DNA for the CDR3: TGTGCCTGGAGTGCTCGAGCAACTAATGAAAAACTGTTTTTT. This gives the protein CAWSARATNEKLFF.